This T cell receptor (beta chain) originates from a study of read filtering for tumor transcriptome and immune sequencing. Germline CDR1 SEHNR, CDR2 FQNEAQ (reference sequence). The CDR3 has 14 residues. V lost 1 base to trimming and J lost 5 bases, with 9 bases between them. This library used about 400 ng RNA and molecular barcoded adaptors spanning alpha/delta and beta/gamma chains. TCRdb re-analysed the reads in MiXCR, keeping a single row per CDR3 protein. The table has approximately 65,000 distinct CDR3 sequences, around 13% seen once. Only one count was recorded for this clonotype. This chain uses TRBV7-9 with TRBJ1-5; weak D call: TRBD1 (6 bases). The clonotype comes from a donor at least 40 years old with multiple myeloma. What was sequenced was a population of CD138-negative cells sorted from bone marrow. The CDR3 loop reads CASSLDREDQPQHF. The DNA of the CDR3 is TGTGCCAGCAGCTTAGACAGGGAGGATCAGCCCCAGCATTTT.